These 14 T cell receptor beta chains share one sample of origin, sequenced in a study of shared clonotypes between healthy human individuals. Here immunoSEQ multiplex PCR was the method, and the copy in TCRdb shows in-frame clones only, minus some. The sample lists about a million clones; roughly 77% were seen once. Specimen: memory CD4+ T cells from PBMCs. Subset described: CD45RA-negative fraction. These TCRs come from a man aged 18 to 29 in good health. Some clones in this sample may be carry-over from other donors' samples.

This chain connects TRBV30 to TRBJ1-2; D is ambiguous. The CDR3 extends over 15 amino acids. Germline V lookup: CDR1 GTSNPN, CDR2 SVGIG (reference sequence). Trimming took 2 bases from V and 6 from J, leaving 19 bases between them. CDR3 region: CAWSIGLLIENGYTF. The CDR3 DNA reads TGTGCCTGGAGTATTGGGTTGCTAATTGAAAATGGCTACACCTTC. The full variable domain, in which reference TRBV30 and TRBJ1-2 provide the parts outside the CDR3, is SQTIHQWPATLVQPVGSPLSLECTVEGTSNPNLYWYRQAAGRGLQLLFYSVGIGQISSEVPQNLSASRPQDRQFILSSKKLLLSDSGFYLCAWSIGLLIENGYTFGSGTRLTVV.

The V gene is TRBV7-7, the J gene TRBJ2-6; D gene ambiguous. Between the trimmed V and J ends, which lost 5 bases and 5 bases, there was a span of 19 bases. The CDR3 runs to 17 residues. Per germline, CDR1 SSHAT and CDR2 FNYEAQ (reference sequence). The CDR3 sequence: CASSRLMPQSRANVLTF. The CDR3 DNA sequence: TGTGCCAGCAGCCGCTTAATGCCACAAAGTCGGGCCAACGTCCTGACTTTC.

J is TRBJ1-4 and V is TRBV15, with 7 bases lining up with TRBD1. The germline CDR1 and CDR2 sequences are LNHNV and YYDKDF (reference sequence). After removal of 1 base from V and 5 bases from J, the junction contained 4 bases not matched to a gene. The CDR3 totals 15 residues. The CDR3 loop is CATSRGGTVNEKLFF. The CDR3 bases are TGTGCCACCAGCAGAGGCGGGACAGTAAATGAAAAACTGTTTTTT.

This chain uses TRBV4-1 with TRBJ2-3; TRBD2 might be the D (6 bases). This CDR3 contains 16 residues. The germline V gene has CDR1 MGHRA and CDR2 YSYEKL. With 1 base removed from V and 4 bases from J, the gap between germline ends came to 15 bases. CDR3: CASSQARGDGPDTQYF. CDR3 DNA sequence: TGCGCCAGCAGCCAAGCCCGCGGGGATGGACCAGATACGCAGTATTTT.

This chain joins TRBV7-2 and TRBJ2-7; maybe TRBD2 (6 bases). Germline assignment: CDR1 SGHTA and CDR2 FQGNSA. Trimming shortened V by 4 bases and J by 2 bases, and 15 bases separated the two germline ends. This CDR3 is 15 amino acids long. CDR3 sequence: CASSWGVAATYEQYF. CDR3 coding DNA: TGTGCCAGCAGCTGGGGAGTAGCGGCAACCTACGAGCAGTACTTC.

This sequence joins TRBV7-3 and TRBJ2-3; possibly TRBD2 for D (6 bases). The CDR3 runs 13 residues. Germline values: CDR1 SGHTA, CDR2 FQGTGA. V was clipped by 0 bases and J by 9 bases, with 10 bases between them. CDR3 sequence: CASSLTWRETQYF. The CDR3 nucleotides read TGTGCCAGCAGCTTAACGTGGAGGGAAACGCAGTATTTT.

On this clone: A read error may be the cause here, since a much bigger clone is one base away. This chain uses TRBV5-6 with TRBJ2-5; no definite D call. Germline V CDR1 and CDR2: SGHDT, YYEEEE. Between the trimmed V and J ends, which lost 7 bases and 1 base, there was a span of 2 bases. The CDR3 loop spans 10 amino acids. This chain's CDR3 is CASGQETQYF. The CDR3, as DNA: TGTGCCAGCGGCCAAGAGACCCAGTACTTC. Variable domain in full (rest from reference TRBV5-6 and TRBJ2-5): DAGVTQSPTHLIKTRGQQVTLRCSPKSGHDTVSWYQQALGQGPQFIFQYYEEEERQRGNFPDRFSGHQFPNYSSELNVNALLLGDSALYLCASGQETQYFGPGTRLLVL.

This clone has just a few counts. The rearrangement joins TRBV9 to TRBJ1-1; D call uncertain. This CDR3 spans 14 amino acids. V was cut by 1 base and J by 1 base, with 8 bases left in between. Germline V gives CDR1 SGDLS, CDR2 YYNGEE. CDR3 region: CASSVKPGNTEAFF. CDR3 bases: TGTGCCAGCAGCGTAAAACCTGGGAACACTGAAGCTTTCTTT.

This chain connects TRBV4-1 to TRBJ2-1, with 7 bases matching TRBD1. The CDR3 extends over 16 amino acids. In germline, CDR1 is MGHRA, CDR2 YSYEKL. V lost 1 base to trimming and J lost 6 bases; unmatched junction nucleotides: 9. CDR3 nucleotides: TGCGCCAGCAGCCAAGTACCCAGGGGGTTTTCCAATGAGCAGTTCTTC. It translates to CASSQVPRGFSNEQFF.

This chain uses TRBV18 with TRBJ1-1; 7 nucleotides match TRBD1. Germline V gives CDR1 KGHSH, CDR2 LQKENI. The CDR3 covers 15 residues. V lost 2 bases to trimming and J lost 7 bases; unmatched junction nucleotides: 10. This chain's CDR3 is CASSPVGQALIEAFF. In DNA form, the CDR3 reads TGTGCCAGCTCACCAGTAGGACAGGCGCTAATTGAAGCTTTCTTT.

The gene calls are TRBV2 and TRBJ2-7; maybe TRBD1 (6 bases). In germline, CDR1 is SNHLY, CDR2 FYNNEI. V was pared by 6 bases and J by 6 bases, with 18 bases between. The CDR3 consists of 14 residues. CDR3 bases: TGTGCCAGCAGACCTCCCCTCGACAGGTCCGAGCAGTACTTC. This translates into CASRPPLDRSEQYF.

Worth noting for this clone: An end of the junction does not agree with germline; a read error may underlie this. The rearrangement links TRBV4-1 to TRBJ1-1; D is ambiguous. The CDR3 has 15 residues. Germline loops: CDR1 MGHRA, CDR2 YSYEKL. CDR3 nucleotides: TGCGCCAGCAGTCAAGTGCCCGGACTGGGCACTGAAGCTTTCTTT. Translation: CASSQVPGLGTEAFF.

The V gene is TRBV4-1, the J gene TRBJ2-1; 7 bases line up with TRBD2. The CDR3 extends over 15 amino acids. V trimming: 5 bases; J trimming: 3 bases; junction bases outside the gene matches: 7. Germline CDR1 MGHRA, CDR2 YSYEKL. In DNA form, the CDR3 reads TGCGCCAGCAGCGCTGGGGGGGGAGGCTACAATGAGCAGTTCTTC. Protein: CASSAGGGGYNEQFF.

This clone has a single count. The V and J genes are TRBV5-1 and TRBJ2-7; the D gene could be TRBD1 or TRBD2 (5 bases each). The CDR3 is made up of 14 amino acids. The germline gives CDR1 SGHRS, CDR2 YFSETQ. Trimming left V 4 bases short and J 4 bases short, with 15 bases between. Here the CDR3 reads CASSQGTGLYEQYF. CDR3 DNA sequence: TGCGCCAGCAGCCAAGGGACCGGTTTATACGAGCAGTACTTC. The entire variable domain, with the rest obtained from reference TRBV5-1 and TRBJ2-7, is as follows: KAGVTQTPRYLIKTRGQQVTLSCSPISGHRSVSWYQQTPGQGLQFLFEYFSETQRNKGNFPGRFSGRQFSNSRSEMNVSTLELGDSALYLCASSQGTGLYEQYFGPGTRLTVT.